Each of the 20 T cell receptor beta chains below was sequenced from the same sample in a study of HIV-infected patients and healthy controls. Each CDR3 protein is one row after TCRdb ran MiXCR on the 5' RACE reads. In the table there are 60,000 to 75,000 distinct CDR3 sequences, around 17% of which are singletons. Sequenced input: CD4+ T cells from blood. These receptors originate from a human donor in good health.

The rearrangement uses TRBV20-1 and TRBJ2-7; D remains ambiguous. The length of the CDR3 is 16 residues. Trimming took 3 bases from V and 0 from J, leaving 18 bases between them. Germline V gene data show CDR1 as DFQATT and CDR2 as SNEGSKA (reference sequence). CDR3 residues: CSASDPRGKGSYEQYF. CDR3 bases: TGCAGTGCTAGTGACCCTCGAGGAAAGGGCTCCTACGAGCAGTACTTC.

The chain uses TRBV6-1 and TRBJ2-2, with a weak D call TRBD1 (6 bases). V lost 6 bases, J lost 0 bases, and 8 bases lay in between. This CDR3 contains 14 residues. In germline, CDR1 is MNHNS, CDR2 SASEGT. DNA for the CDR3: TGTGCCAGCAGACAGGGCGCGAACACCGGGGAGCTGTTTTTT. Its protein is CASRQGANTGELFF.

The chain has TRBV5-1 and TRBJ2-1, with D possibly TRBD1 on 6 matching bases. The CDR3 is 22 residues long. Trimming pared 2 bases from V and 0 bases from J, leaving 30 bases between. CDR1 and CDR2 (germline): SGHRS, YFSETQ. CDR3 loop: CASSFPLPDSPAPEISYNEQFF. CDR3 sequence (DNA): TGCGCCAGCAGCTTCCCTTTACCGGACAGCCCCGCTCCCGAGATCTCCTACAATGAGCAGTTCTTC.

The chain links TRBV4-3 to TRBJ1-1, with D tentatively TRBD1 (5 bases). Germline V gene sequence: CDR1 LGHNA, CDR2 YSLEER. Trimming cost V 4 bases and J 4 bases, with 13 bases left between them. CDR3 length equals 14 residues. The CDR3 loop reads CASSRSAGFTEAFF. Here the CDR3 DNA reads TGCGCCAGCAGCCGAAGCGCAGGGTTCACTGAAGCTTTCTTT.

This chain uses TRBV7-2 with TRBJ1-5, with D possibly TRBD1 on 5 matching bases. The CDR3 length is 13 residues. The germline CDR1 and CDR2 sequences are SGHTA and FQGNSA. Trimming removed 5 bases from V and 6 bases from J, with 11 bases in between. The chain's CDR3 is CASSPDTVQPQHF. The CDR3 nucleotides read TGTGCCAGCAGCCCGGACACGGTTCAGCCCCAGCATTTT. Looking up the rest from reference TRBV7-2 and TRBJ1-5 gives the full variable domain: GAGVSQSPSNKVTEKGKDVELRCDPISGHTALYWYRQSLGQGLEFLIYFQGNSAPDKSGLPSDRFSAERTGGSVSTLTIQRTQQEDSAVYLCASSPDTVQPQHFGDGTRLSIL.

Only a few counts were recorded for this clonotype. V is TRBV10-3 and J is TRBJ2-1, with D unresolved. V gave up 1 base and J gave up 6 bases, with 16 bases separating them. From germline, CDR1 is ENHRY and CDR2 SYGVKD. CDR3 length: 16 residues. CDR3 sequence (DNA): TGTGCCATCAGTGAGTATACTCCCGAGGTCCCCAATGAGCAGTTCTTC. Translation: CAISEYTPEVPNEQFF.

This clonotype has a count of ten or more. The chain carries TRBV28 and TRBJ2-5; 8 nucleotides match TRBD1. Trimming took 4 bases from V and 0 from J; bases not matched to a gene: 7. The germline V gene encodes CDR1 MDHEN and CDR2 SYDVKM. This CDR3 region has 16 residues. The CDR3 coding sequence is TGTGCCAGCAGTTCCGCCAGGACAGGGAACCAAGAGACCCAGTACTTC. Translated: CASSSARTGNQETQYF.

The chain is built from TRBV5-1 and TRBJ2-2; unclear D gene. From germline, CDR1 is SGHRS and CDR2 YFSETQ. V gave up 4 bases and J gave up 5 bases, with 9 bases separating them. The CDR3 extends over 13 amino acids. The CDR3 DNA follows: TGCGCCAGCAGCATGCTAGAGACCGGGGAGCTGTTTTTT. This encodes CASSMLETGELFF.

At least ten counts were recorded for this clonotype. The chain employs TRBV5-6 and TRBJ1-5; possibly TRBD1 for D (6 bases). With 4 bases removed from V and 5 bases from J, the gap between germline ends came to 10 bases. The CDR3 length is 13 residues. The V gene's germline CDR1 is SGHDT and CDR2 YYEEEE. The CDR3 loop reads CASSRGGYQPQHF. CDR3 nucleotides: TGTGCCAGCAGCCGAGGGGGTTATCAGCCCCAGCATTTT. The entire variable domain, with the rest obtained from reference TRBV5-6 and TRBJ1-5, is as follows: DAGVTQSPTHLIKTRGQQVTLRCSPKSGHDTVSWYQQALGQGPQFIFQYYEEEERQRGNFPDRFSGHQFPNYSSELNVNALLLGDSALYLCASSRGGYQPQHFGDGTRLSIL.

This chain links TRBV29-1 with TRBJ1-1, with a possible D match to TRBD1 (6 bases). The CDR3 spans 11 residues. Germline-derived CDR1 and CDR2 are SQVTM and ANQGSEA. Trimming took off 3 bases at V and 8 bases at J, with 10 bases between the two ends. The CDR3 DNA follows: TGCAGCGTTGATAGGGGGGTAGAAGCTTTCTTT. It is translated as CSVDRGVEAFF. The full variable domain, rest sourced from reference TRBV29-1 and TRBJ1-1, is SAVISQKPSRDICQRGTSLTIQCQVDSQVTMMFWYRQQPGQSLTLIATANQGSEATYESGFVIDKFPISRPNLTFSTLTVSNMSPEDSSIYLCSVDRGVEAFFGQGTRLTVV.

This clonotype appeared many times. V is TRBV11-2 and J is TRBJ2-3; D is unresolved. V was pared by 4 bases and J by 3 bases, with 2 bases between. The CDR3 extends over 11 amino acids. Germline V gives CDR1 SGHAT, CDR2 FQNNGV. For the CDR3, the DNA is TGTGCCAGCAGCTGGACAGATACGCAGTATTTT. It is translated as CASSWTDTQYF.

The chain employs TRBV6-1 and TRBJ2-1, with TRBD2 identical over 10 bases. The J segment lost 12 bases and the V segment lost 6 bases, leaving 17 bases of the junction unmatched. This CDR3 region has 16 residues. Germline V CDR1 and CDR2: MNHNS, SASEGT. The CDR3 loop is CASSARLLAGQGAQFF. CDR3 DNA sequence: TGTGCCAGCAGCGCCCGCTTACTAGCGGGGCAAGGGGCGCAGTTCTTC.

This clonotype has at least ten counts. The J gene is TRBJ1-4, the V gene TRBV3-1; possibly TRBD1 for D (5 bases). Per germline, CDR1 LGHDT and CDR2 YNNKEL (reference sequence). With 2 bases removed from V and 4 bases from J, the gap between germline ends came to 11 bases. The CDR3 consists of 15 residues. The DNA of the CDR3 is TGTGCCAGCAGCCAACCCGGACACCGTAATGAAAAACTGTTTTTT. Protein product: CASSQPGHRNEKLFF.

The chain is built from TRBV7-2 and TRBJ2-1; TRBD1 matches at 8 bases. Trimming at V came to 5 bases and at J to 7 bases, leaving 7 bases not matched to a gene. Germline CDR1 reads SGHTA; CDR2 reads FQGNSA. CDR3 length: 14 amino acids. This CDR3 is CASSHRQGINEQFF. The CDR3 DNA is TGTGCCAGCAGCCACCGACAGGGGATTAATGAGCAGTTCTTC.

The genes are TRBV5-1 and TRBJ2-7; 9 bases are shared with TRBD2. The CDR3 runs to 14 residues. Per germline, CDR1 SGHRS and CDR2 YFSETQ. V gave up 1 base and J gave up 7 bases; unmatched junction bases: 6. This CDR3 reads CASSLIQRGEEQYF. For the CDR3, the DNA is TGCGCCAGCAGCTTGATCCAGCGGGGGGAAGAGCAGTACTTC.

This clonotype has only a few counts. The V call is TRBV20-1, the J call TRBJ2-3; D ambiguous. The germline V and J ends were trimmed by 3 bases and 2 bases, with 9 bases remaining between them. There are 13 residues in the CDR3. In germline, CDR1 is DFQATT, CDR2 SNEGSKA (reference sequence). The CDR3: CSARSTNTDTQYF. The CDR3 DNA is TGCAGTGCTAGGAGCACAAACACAGATACGCAGTATTTT.

For this clonotype: One end of the junction varies from germline; a read error may be responsible. The chain couples TRBV4-3 to TRBJ2-3; 10 bases line up with TRBD1. Germline-derived CDR1 and CDR2 are LGHNA and YSLEER. The CDR3 loop spans 15 amino acids. This CDR3 is CASGQDRGRRDTQYF. CDR3 DNA sequence: TGCGCCAGCGGCCAAGACAGGGGGCGACGAGATACGCAGTATTTT.

This clonotype was observed a handful of times. This chain connects TRBV7-8 to TRBJ2-5, with TRBD1 identical over 8 bases. CDR1 and CDR2 (germline): SGHVS, FQNEAQ. This CDR3 spans 13 amino acids. With 5 bases clipped from V and 6 bases from J, the junction kept 5 bases outside the gene matches. CDR3 in DNA: TGTGCCAGCAGCGCCCGACAGGGGCAGACCCAGTACTTC. Its translation is CASSARQGQTQYF.

This clonotype was recorded a few times. This sequence joins TRBV29-1 and TRBJ1-3; possible D gene TRBD1, 5 bases. V lost 1 base to trimming and J lost 2 bases, with 12 bases between them. Germline V gene sequence: CDR1 SQVTM, CDR2 ANQGSEA. This CDR3 comprises 15 residues. In DNA, the CDR3 is TGCAGCGTTGAAGCGAGGGGACGAACTGGAAACACCATATATTTT. Translating it yields CSVEARGRTGNTIYF.

The rearrangement joins TRBV7-2 to TRBJ2-1, with 14 bases matching TRBD2. CDR1 SGHTA and CDR2 FQGNSA come from the germline V gene. The CDR3 runs 15 residues. V was pared by 5 bases and J by 10 bases, with 7 bases of the junction left unmatched. The CDR3 protein is CASSTEGLAGDEQFF. The CDR3 bases are TGTGCCAGCAGCACAGAGGGACTAGCGGGGGACGAGCAGTTCTTC.